Described below is a single T cell receptor beta chain sequence and its context. The target antigen is unknown. This entry belongs to a study of response to subunit inactivated influenza vaccine. Germline lookup yields CDR1 MNHEY and CDR2 SMNVEV (reference sequence). The CDR3 is 14 residues long. V was shortened by 6 bases and J by 1 base, with 13 bases between the two germline ends. TCRdb redid the calling of the RT-PCR reads with MiXCR, one entry per CDR3 protein. The sample holds around 710,000 distinct CDR3 sequences, about 14% seen once. Study-level findings and limits: Authors proposed each seasonal influenza vaccination draws in few new T cells.

Here the sequenced sample was PBMCs from blood, taken around 15 days before vaccination. This sequence originates from a man between 50 and 59 years old who received an inactivated influenza vaccine. This rearrangement joins TRBV27 to TRBJ2-7, with a possible D match to TRBD1 (5 bases). The CDR3 DNA reads as TGTGCCAGCAGCCTTGGACACACTTCCTACGAGCAGTACTTC. This codes for CASSLGHTSYEQYF.